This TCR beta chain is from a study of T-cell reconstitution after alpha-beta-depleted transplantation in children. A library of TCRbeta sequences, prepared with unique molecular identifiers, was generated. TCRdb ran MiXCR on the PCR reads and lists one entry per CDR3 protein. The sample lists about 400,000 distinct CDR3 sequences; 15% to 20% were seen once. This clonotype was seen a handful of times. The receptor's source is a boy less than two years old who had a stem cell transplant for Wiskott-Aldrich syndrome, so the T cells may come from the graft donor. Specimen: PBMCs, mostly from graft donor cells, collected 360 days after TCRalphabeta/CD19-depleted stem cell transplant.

Here the CDR3 reads CATSRDPAGEEQYF. The CDR3, as DNA: TGTGCCACCAGCAGAGATCCTGCGGGAGAGGAGCAGTACTTC. The V call is TRBV15, the J call TRBJ2-7, with 7 positions matching TRBD2. The J segment lost 7 bases and the V segment lost 0 bases, leaving 6 bases of the junction unmatched. In germline, CDR1 is LNHNV, CDR2 YYDKDF (reference sequence). There are 14 residues in the CDR3.